This TCR beta chain was recovered during a study of shared clonotypes between healthy human individuals. Study as a whole: Researchers drew samples from two women and a few men aged 18 to 49. Whole-study results and caveats: A handful of donors showed sharing of approximately 5% of naive CD4 clonotypes.

Some clones are missing from TCRdb's copy, which holds only in-frame ones; the method was immunoSEQ multiplex PCR. The sample has some 2 million clones, just under 95% seen once; the top ten hold around 1.2%. This CDR3 contains 16 residues. Germline lookup yields CDR1 GTSNPN and CDR2 SVGIG (reference sequence). Trimming took 2 bases from V and 2 from J, leaving 16 bases between them. Naive CD8 populations comprised CD45RO-negative cells positively selected for CCR7, excluding terminally differentiated effector memory CD45RA+ cells. For this clone: Its antigen remains unknown.

The receptor was isolated from a man aged 18 to 29 in good health. The V call is TRBV30, the J call TRBJ1-3; D remains unclear. The specimen was naive CD8+ T cells sorted from blood. CDR3 amino acids: CAWSFGYPSAGNTIYF. The CDR3 nucleotides read TGTGCCTGGAGTTTCGGCTATCCTTCAGCTGGAAACACCATATATTTT.